One sample yielded the 8 T cell receptor beta chains listed below, sequenced in a study of cytomegalovirus exposure and HLA in healthy donors (dated by TCRdb to the late 2010s). Preparation of the library involved the immunoSEQ multiplex PCR assay. For the multiplex PCR, a mixture combining 60 forward primers for TCR Vbeta segments and 13 reverse primers for TCR Jbeta segments was used. Not all clones reach the TCRdb copy of this immuneACCESS table, which keeps in-frame sequences only. Checked studies attribute under half of the gap to unresolved V genes and leave the rest unexplained. The sample table lists around 150,000 clones, approximately 71% of them with a count of one. The ten biggest clones cover 2% to 2.5% of the sample. The specimen was PBMCs. The receptors originated from a man between 25 and 39 years old in good health and CMV-seronegative.

This clone showed up just once. This chain's CDR3 is CASSPTAAGQGSYGYTF. The CDR3 DNA is TGCGCCAGCAGCCCCACAGCTGCCGGGCAGGGGAGCTATGGCTACACCTTC. The chain has TRBV4-1 and TRBJ1-2; tentative D call: TRBD1 (6 bases). Germline V lookup: CDR1 MGHRA, CDR2 YSYEKL. V was clipped by 4 bases and J by 4 bases, with 22 bases between them. The CDR3 extends over 17 amino acids.

The chain has TRBV4-1 and TRBJ1-1, with D tentatively TRBD1 (5 bases). V shed 1 base and J shed 8 bases, with 17 bases lying between them. Germline CDR1 is MGHRA and CDR2 is YSYEKL. The CDR3 is made up of 15 amino acids. The CDR3 here is CASSQAFRVSDEAFF. CDR3 bases: TGCGCCAGCAGCCAAGCTTTCAGGGTGTCGGACGAAGCTTTCTTT.

The chain carries TRBV5-1 and TRBJ2-1; perhaps TRBD2 as D (5 bases). This CDR3 is built from 13 residues. Germline V gives CDR1 SGHRS, CDR2 YFSETQ. Trimming removed 7 bases at V and 4 bases at J, with 12 bases between. CDR3 loop: CASGLGDYNEQFF. In nucleotides, the CDR3 is TGCGCCAGCGGGCTCGGGGATTACAATGAGCAGTTCTTC.

The CDR3 region is CASSVGGSDFTDTQYF. In DNA form, the CDR3 reads TGTGCCAGCAGCGTAGGTGGGTCGGACTTCACAGATACGCAGTATTTT. The J gene is TRBJ2-3, the V gene TRBV9; possible D gene TRBD2, 5 bases. The germline V gene has CDR1 SGDLS and CDR2 YYNGEE. This CDR3 is 16 amino acids long. Trimming stripped 0 bases from V and 2 bases from J, with 13 bases between.

V usage is TRBV30 and J usage is TRBJ1-1; 8 bases map to TRBD1. The V gene end was trimmed by 4 bases and the J gene end by 4 bases; junction bases not matched to a gene: 8. The CDR3 length is 14 residues. CDR1 and CDR2 from the germline V gene are GTSNPN and SVGIG (reference sequence). CDR3 in amino acids: CAWKGQGAGTEAFF. DNA for the CDR3: TGTGCCTGGAAGGGGCAGGGGGCTGGCACTGAAGCTTTCTTT.

CDR3 sequence (DNA): TGCAGTGCGAGATGGGGGGGGTCCGAGCATTTT. This codes for CSARWGGSEHF. The chain uses TRBV20-1 and TRBJ1-5; TRBD1 might be the D (5 bases). CDR1 is DFQATT, CDR2 SNEGSKA, per germline (reference sequence). This CDR3 has 11 residues. V lost 6 bases and J lost 14, with 17 bases in between.

V usage is TRBV2 and J usage is TRBJ2-5; D call uncertain. CDR1 SNHLY and CDR2 FYNNEI come from the germline V gene. Trimming pared 7 bases from V and 1 base from J, leaving 16 bases between. This CDR3 region has 15 residues. The CDR3 reads CASTYGSDFQETQYF. The CDR3 bases are TGTGCCAGCACCTACGGTAGTGACTTCCAAGAGACCCAGTACTTC.

This rearrangement joins TRBV7-8 to TRBJ2-7; D may be TRBD1 (5 bases). V shed 5 bases and J shed 6 bases, with 20 bases lying between them. Per the germline V gene, CDR1 is SGHVS and CDR2 is FQNEAQ. The CDR3 extends over 15 amino acids. This CDR3 reads CASSAEVWGRGEQYF. The CDR3 DNA is TGTGCCAGCAGCGCTGAGGTTTGGGGAAGGGGCGAGCAGTACTTC.